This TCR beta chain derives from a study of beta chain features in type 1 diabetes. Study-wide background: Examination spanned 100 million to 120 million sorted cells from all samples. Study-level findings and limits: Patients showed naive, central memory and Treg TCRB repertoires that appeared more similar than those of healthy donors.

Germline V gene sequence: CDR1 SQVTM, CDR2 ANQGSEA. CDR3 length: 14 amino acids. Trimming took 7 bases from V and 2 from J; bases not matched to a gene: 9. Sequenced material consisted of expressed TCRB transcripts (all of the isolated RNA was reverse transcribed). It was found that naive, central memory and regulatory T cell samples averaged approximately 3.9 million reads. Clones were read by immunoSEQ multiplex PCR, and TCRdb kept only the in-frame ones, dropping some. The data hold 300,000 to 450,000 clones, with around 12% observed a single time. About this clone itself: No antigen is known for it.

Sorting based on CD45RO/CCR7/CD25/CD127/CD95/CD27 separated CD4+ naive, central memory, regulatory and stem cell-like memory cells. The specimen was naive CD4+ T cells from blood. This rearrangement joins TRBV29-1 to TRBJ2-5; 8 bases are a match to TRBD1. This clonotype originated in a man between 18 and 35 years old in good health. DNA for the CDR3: TGCAGCGCTTACCCCGGGACAGGACAAGAGACCCAGTACTTC. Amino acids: CSAYPGTGQETQYF.